One and the same sample provided the 24 T cell receptor beta chains below, sequenced in a study of cytomegalovirus exposure and HLA in healthy donors. The PCR employed 60 Vbeta primers together with 13 Jbeta primers. Sequenced by immunoSEQ multiplex PCR; TCRdb stores in-frame clones only, minus some. This repertoire shows over 100,000 clones, over 75% found once; its top ten account for roughly 5.5%. The specimen was PBMCs. The source of these receptors is a man aged 30 to 45 in good health and CMV-seronegative.

The rearrangement uses TRBV2 and TRBJ1-2, with D perhaps matching TRBD1 (5 bases). Germline V gene lookup returns CDR1 SNHLY and CDR2 FYNNEI. The V and J ends lost 6 bases and 5 bases respectively, with 10 bases between them. This CDR3 spans 12 amino acids. CDR3 sequence: CASRTRTYGYTF. CDR3 DNA sequence: TGTGCCAGCAGGACCAGGACATATGGCTACACCTTC.

This sequence joins TRBV11-2 and TRBJ1-3; 8 bases agree with TRBD1. V shed 5 bases, J shed 4 bases, and the junction held 4 bases outside the gene matches. Germline loops: CDR1 SGHAT, CDR2 FQNNGV. The CDR3 runs 14 residues. The CDR3 region has the DNA TGTGCCAGCAGCAACCGGGACAGGGGAAACACCATATATTTT. It codes for CASSNRDRGNTIYF.

The gene calls are TRBV6-5 and TRBJ1-1; TRBD1 matches 7 bases. Trimming cost V 5 bases and J 9 bases; bases outside gene matches: 6. The germline V gene encodes CDR1 MNHEY and CDR2 SVGAGI. CDR3 length equals 12 residues. The CDR3 DNA sequence: TGTGCCAGCAGTAAGGGACAGTCTAAAGCTTTCTTT. It specifies CASSKGQSKAFF.

This clone has a handful of counts. The chain links TRBV5-1 to TRBJ1-4, with TRBD1 as a possible D gene (5 bases). The V end was cut by 1 base, the J end by 8 bases, with 12 bases between. There are 14 residues in the CDR3. The V gene's germline CDR1 is SGHRS and CDR2 YFSETQ. The CDR3 spells CASSLWGGQEKLFF. Written as DNA, the CDR3 is TGCGCCAGCAGCTTGTGGGGAGGACAAGAAAAACTGTTTTTT.

In nucleotides, the CDR3 is TGTGCCAGCAGCGATGGGACAGGGCAGTTGACTGAAGCTTTCTTT. It specifies CASSDGTGQLTEAFF. The chain uses TRBV7-9 and TRBJ1-1; TRBD1 matches 9 bases. V shed 5 bases and J 5 bases; nucleotides not matched to a gene: 9. Per germline, CDR1 SEHNR and CDR2 FQNEAQ (reference sequence). The CDR3 runs to 15 residues.

CDR3 DNA sequence: TGTGCCAGCTCACCACTGACCAGGGAGACCCAGTACTTC. Translated: CASSPLTRETQYF. The chain recombines TRBV18 with TRBJ2-5; D unresolved. CDR3 length equals 13 residues. The germline CDR1 and CDR2 sequences are KGHSH and LQKENI. Trimming removed 1 base at V and 5 bases at J, with 8 bases between.

The gene calls are TRBV6-5 and TRBJ2-7, with 7 bases identical to TRBD2. This CDR3 comprises 14 residues. CDR1 is MNHEY, CDR2 SVGAGI, per germline. Losses at the gene ends were 7 bases for V and 2 bases for J; bases not matched to a gene: 8. CDR3 in amino acids: CASTPPGLTYEQYF. In DNA, the CDR3 is TGTGCCAGCACCCCTCCGGGACTAACCTACGAGCAGTACTTC.

The chain has TRBV4-1 and TRBJ2-2, with 7 nucleotides matching TRBD1. The germline V gene encodes CDR1 MGHRA and CDR2 YSYEKL. V lost 2 bases to trimming and J lost 7 bases; unmatched junction nucleotides: 10. The CDR3 is 16 amino acids. The CDR3 loop is CASSQQPGQSRGELFF. DNA for the CDR3: TGCGCCAGCAGCCAACAACCGGGACAGTCGCGCGGGGAGCTGTTTTTT.

This rearrangement joins TRBV29-1 to TRBJ1-2; 7 positions match TRBD1. The V and J ends lost 6 bases and 3 bases, in that order; junction bases with no gene match: 10. This CDR3 is 14 amino acids long. CDR1 is SQVTM, CDR2 ANQGSEA, per germline. CDR3 sequence (DNA): TGCAGCGTCGAGGGGGGACAGTTGGACTATGGCTACACCTTC. Residues: CSVEGGQLDYGYTF. The entire variable domain, with the rest obtained from reference TRBV29-1 and TRBJ1-2, is as follows: SAVISQKPSRDICQRGTSLTIQCQVDSQVTMMFWYRQQPGQSLTLIATANQGSEATYESGFVIDKFPISRPNLTFSTLTVSNMSPEDSSIYLCSVEGGQLDYGYTFGSGTRLTVV.

This chain links TRBV6-5 with TRBJ1-3, with D possibly TRBD1 on 5 matching bases. The CDR3 is 11 amino acids. V dropped 10 bases and J dropped 4 bases, with 8 bases sitting between them. Germline assignment: CDR1 MNHEY and CDR2 SVGAGI. CDR3 sequence reads: CATYRGNTIYF. DNA of the CDR3: TGTGCCACCTACAGGGGAAACACCATATATTTT.

The chain links TRBV19 to TRBJ1-1, with D possibly being TRBD1 (6 bases). V was cut by 5 bases and J by 8 bases, with 21 bases left in between. The CDR3 totals 15 residues. The V gene's germline CDR1 is LNHDA and CDR2 SQIVND (reference sequence). The CDR3 nucleotides are TGTGCCAGTAGTTCCAACCGGCTGGGGGGGCAAGAAGCTTTCTTT. Translating gives CASSSNRLGGQEAFF.

The chain has TRBV5-1 and TRBJ2-6; 12 positions agree with TRBD2. V shed 1 base, J shed 4 bases, and the junction held 6 bases outside the gene matches. This CDR3 has 18 amino acids. CDR1 is SGHRS, CDR2 YFSETQ, per germline. The CDR3 protein is CASSLMTSGSSGANVLTF. CDR3 sequence (DNA): TGCGCCAGCAGCTTGATGACTAGCGGGAGTTCCGGGGCCAACGTCCTGACTTTC.

This clone was counted a few times. This rearrangement joins TRBV7-2 to TRBJ2-1, with 8 bases aligning to TRBD2. The ends lost 1 base at V and 1 base at J; junction bases unmatched: 3. The CDR3 runs to 16 residues. Germline values: CDR1 SGHTA, CDR2 FQGNSA. CDR3: CASSLGGGNSYNEQFF. In nucleotides, the CDR3 is TGTGCCAGCAGCTTAGGCGGGGGGAATTCCTACAATGAGCAGTTCTTC.

The chain recombines TRBV6-6 with TRBJ2-4, with a tentative D call TRBD2 (5 bases). Germline V gene lookup returns CDR1 MNHNY and CDR2 SVGAGI (reference sequence). V shed 5 bases and J shed 12 bases, with 14 bases lying between them. The CDR3 is 12 amino acids. The CDR3 DNA reads TGTGCCAGCAGTACCCGGTATGCGGGTCAGTACTTC. It yields the protein CASSTRYAGQYF.

The genes are TRBV7-9 and TRBJ2-7; TRBD2 aligns across 14 bases. This CDR3 comprises 15 residues. Germline V gene data show CDR1 as SEHNR and CDR2 as FQNEAQ (reference sequence). The trim removed 5 bases at V and 6 bases at J, leaving 6 bases unmatched. The CDR3 here is CASSGTSGGKGEQYF. The CDR3 coding sequence is TGTGCCAGCAGCGGGACTAGCGGGGGAAAAGGCGAGCAGTACTTC.

V is TRBV10-1 and J is TRBJ2-3; D perhaps matches TRBD1 (6 bases). Germline V gives CDR1 WNHNN, CDR2 SYGVQD (reference sequence). CDR3 length equals 12 residues. Trimming shortened V by 3 bases and J by 9 bases, and 10 bases separated the two germline ends. CDR3 DNA: TGCGCCAGCAGTGAAATACAGGGAACGCAGTATTTT. This encodes CASSEIQGTQYF.

This clone was picked up a small number of times. The chain couples TRBV4-2 to TRBJ1-3; 8 nucleotides line up with TRBD1. J was trimmed by 3 bases and V by 0 bases; bases with no gene match: 13. Germline V gene lookup returns CDR1 LGHNA and CDR2 YNFKEQ. This CDR3 has 19 residues. CDR3: CASSQDPAVGTGYGNTIYF. The CDR3 nucleotides are TGTGCCAGCAGCCAAGATCCGGCGGTTGGGACAGGATATGGAAACACCATATATTTT.

This rearrangement joins TRBV14 to TRBJ2-7; TRBD2 matches at 9 bases. CDR1 and CDR2 from the germline V gene are SGHDN and FVKESK. The ends lost 1 base at V and 0 bases at J; junction bases unmatched: 1. The CDR3 runs 15 residues. The CDR3 nucleotides are TGTGCCAGCAGCCAAGTTAGCGGGAGCTCCTACGAGCAGTACTTC. Translating gives CASSQVSGSSYEQYF.

V usage is TRBV5-1 and J usage is TRBJ1-3; TRBD1 is a possible D gene (6 bases). The CDR3 sequence is 16 residues long. The V gene's germline CDR1 is SGHRS and CDR2 YFSETQ. The V and J ends lost 0 bases and 0 bases respectively, with 10 bases between them. CDR3 sequence reads: CASSLDRARSGNTIYF. CDR3 nucleotides: TGCGCCAGCAGCTTGGACAGGGCCCGCTCTGGAAACACCATATATTTT. Variable domain in full (rest from reference TRBV5-1 and TRBJ1-3): KAGVTQTPRYLIKTRGQQVTLSCSPISGHRSVSWYQQTPGQGLQFLFEYFSETQRNKGNFPGRFSGRQFSNSRSEMNVSTLELGDSALYLCASSLDRARSGNTIYFGEGSWLTVV.

The gene calls are TRBV11-1 and TRBJ2-1; D might be TRBD2 (7 bases). V was pared by 0 bases and J by 8 bases, with 14 bases between. Germline V lookup: CDR1 SGHAT, CDR2 FQDESV (reference sequence). The CDR3 has 15 amino acids. CDR3 amino acids: CASSLAGGANYEQFF. CDR3 nucleotide sequence: TGTGCCAGCAGCTTAGCGGGGGGGGCCAATTATGAGCAGTTCTTC.

This clone was seen only a few times. The rearrangement uses TRBV19 and TRBJ1-1, with D possibly matching TRBD1 (6 bases). Germline values: CDR1 LNHDA, CDR2 SQIVND (reference sequence). V lost 6 bases and J lost 1, with 15 bases in between. There are 15 residues in the CDR3. For the CDR3, the DNA is TGTGCCAGTAGACACAGGGTTTGGGAGAACACTGAAGCTTTCTTT. This codes for CASRHRVWENTEAFF.

The rearrangement joins TRBV18 to TRBJ2-7, with D perhaps TRBD2 (5 bases). This CDR3 spans 13 amino acids. Trimming stripped 3 bases from V and 3 bases from J, with 9 bases between. Germline-derived CDR1 and CDR2 are KGHSH and LQKENI. CDR3 sequence: CASSPNRGYEQYF. CDR3 DNA: TGTGCCAGCTCACCGAATCGGGGCTACGAGCAGTACTTC.

The chain carries TRBV5-1 and TRBJ2-3; 14 bases line up with TRBD2. The ends lost 7 bases at V and 14 bases at J; junction bases unmatched: 12. The V gene's germline CDR1 is SGHRS and CDR2 YFSETQ. This CDR3 has 14 amino acids. DNA of the CDR3: TGCGCCAGCTCCTGGGGACTAGCGGGGGCCCTGCCGTATTTT. Translation: CASSWGLAGALPYF.

Comment on this clone: An end of the junction does not agree with germline; a read error may underlie this. Distinct nucleotide sequences in the sample also encode this CDR3. The V and J genes are TRBV5-1 and TRBJ1-1; TRBD1 might be the D (5 bases). This CDR3 region has 12 residues. CDR1 is SGHRS, CDR2 YFSETQ, per germline. CDR3 coding DNA: TGCGCCAGCAGCTTTGACAGCACTGAGGCTTTCTTT. Protein sequence: CASSFDSTEAFF.